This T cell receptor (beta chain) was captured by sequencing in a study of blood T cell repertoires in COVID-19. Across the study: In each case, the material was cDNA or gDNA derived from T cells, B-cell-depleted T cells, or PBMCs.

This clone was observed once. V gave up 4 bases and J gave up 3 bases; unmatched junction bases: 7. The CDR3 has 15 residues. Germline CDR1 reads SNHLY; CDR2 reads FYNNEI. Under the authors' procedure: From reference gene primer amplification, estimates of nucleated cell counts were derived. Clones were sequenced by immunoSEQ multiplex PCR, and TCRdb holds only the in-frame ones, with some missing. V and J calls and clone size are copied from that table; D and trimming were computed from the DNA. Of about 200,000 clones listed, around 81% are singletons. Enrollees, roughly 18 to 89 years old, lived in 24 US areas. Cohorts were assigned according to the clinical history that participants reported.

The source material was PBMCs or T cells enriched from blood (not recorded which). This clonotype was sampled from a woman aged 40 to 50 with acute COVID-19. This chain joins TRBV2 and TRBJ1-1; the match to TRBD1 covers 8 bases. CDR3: CASSADRGDDTEAFF. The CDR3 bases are TGTGCCAGCAGTGCCGACAGGGGAGACGACACTGAAGCTTTCTTT.